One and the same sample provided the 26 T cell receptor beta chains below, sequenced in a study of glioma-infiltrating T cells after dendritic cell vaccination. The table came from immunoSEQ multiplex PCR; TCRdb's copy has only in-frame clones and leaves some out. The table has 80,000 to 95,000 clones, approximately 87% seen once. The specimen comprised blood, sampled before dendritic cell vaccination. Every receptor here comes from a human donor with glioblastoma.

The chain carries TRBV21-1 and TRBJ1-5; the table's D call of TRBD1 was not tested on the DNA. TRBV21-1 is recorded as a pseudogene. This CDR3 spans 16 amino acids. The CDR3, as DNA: TGTGCCAGCAGCAAAGTGACAGGGTATAGCAATCAGCCCCAGCATTTT. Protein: CASSKVTGYSNQPQHF.

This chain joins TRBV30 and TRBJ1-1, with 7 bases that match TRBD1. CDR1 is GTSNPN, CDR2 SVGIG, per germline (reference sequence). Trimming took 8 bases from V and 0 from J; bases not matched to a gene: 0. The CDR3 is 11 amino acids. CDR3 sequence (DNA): TGTGCCGGGACAGTGAACACTGAAGCTTTCTTT. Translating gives CAGTVNTEAFF.

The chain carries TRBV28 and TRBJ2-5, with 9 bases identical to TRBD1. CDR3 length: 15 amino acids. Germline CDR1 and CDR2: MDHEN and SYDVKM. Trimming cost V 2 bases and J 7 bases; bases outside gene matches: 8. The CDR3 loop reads CASSLRDRVKGTQYF. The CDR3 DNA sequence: TGTGCCAGCAGTTTACGGGACAGGGTAAAGGGGACCCAGTACTTC.

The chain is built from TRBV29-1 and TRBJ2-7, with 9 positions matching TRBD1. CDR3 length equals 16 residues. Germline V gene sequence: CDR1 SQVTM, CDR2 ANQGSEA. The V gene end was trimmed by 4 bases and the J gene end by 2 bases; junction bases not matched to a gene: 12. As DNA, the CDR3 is TGCAGCGTTGGATATGTCAGGACAGGGGCGACCTACGAGCAGTACTTC. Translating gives CSVGYVRTGATYEQYF.

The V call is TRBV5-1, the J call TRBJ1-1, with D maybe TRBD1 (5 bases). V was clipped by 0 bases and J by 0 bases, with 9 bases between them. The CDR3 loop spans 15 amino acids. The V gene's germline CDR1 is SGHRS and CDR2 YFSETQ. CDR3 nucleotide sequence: TGCGCCAGCAGCTTGGACGACAGAGTGAACACTGAAGCTTTCTTT. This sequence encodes CASSLDDRVNTEAFF.

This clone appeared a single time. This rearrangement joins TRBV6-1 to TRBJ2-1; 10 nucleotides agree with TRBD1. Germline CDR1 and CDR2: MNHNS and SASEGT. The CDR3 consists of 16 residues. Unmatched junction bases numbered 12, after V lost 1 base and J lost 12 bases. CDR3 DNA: TGTGCCAGCAGTGAAGAGGGGACAGGGGAAGGGCGGATGCAGTTCTTC. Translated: CASSEEGTGEGRMQFF.

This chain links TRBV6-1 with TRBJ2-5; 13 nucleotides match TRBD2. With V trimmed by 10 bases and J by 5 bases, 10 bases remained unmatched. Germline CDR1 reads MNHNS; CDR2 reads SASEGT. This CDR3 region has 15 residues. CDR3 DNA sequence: TGTGCCAACGGACTAGCGGGGGCCCTTTTTGAGACCCAGTACTTC. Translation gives CANGLAGALFETQYF.

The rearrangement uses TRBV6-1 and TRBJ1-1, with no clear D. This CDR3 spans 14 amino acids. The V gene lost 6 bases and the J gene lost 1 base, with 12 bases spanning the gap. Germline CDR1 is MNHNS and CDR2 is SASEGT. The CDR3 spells CASRATLGNTEAFF. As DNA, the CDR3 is TGTGCCAGCAGGGCGACATTGGGGAACACTGAAGCTTTCTTT.

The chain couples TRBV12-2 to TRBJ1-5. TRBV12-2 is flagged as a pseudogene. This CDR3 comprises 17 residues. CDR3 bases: TGTGCAAGTCGCTCACCCCGGCGAGTGGGGGGGAATCAGCCCCAGCATTTT. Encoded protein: CASRSPRRVGGNQPQHF.

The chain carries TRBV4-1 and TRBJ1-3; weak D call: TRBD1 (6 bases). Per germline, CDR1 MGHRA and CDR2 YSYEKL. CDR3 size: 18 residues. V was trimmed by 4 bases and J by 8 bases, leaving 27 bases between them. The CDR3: CASSPVPLLRGANYTIYF. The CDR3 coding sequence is TGCGCCAGCAGCCCCGTACCCTTATTGCGGGGGGCCAACTACACCATATATTTT.

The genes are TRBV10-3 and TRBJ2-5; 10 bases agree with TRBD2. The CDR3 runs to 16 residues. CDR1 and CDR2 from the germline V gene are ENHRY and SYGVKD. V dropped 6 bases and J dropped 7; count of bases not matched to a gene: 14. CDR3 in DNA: TGTGCCATCAGGCAAGGGACTAGCGCCGAGGGGGGGACCCAGTACTTC. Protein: CAIRQGTSAEGGTQYF.

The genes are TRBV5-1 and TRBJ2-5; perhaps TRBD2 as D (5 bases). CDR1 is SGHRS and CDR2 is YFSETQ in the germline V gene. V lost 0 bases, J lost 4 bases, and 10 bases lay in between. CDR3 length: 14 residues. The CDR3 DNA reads TGCGCCAGCAGCTTGGAGGCGAGGGTAGAGACCCAGTACTTC. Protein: CASSLEARVETQYF.

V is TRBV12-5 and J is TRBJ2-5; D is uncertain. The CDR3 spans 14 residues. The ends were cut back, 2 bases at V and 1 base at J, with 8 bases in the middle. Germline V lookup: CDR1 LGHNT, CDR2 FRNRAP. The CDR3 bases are TGTGCTAGTGGTTTGATAGCATCCCAAGAGACCCAGTACTTC. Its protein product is CASGLIASQETQYF.

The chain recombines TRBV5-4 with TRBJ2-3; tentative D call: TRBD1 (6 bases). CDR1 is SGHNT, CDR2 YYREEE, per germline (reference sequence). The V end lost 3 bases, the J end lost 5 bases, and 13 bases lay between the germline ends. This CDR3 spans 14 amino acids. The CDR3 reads CASSSRGKGDTQYF. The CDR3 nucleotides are TGTGCCAGCAGCTCCAGGGGAAAAGGAGATACGCAGTATTTT. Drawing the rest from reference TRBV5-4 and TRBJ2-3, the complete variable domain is ETGVTQSPTHLIKTRGQQVTLRCSSQSGHNTVSWYQQALGQGPQFIFQYYREEENGRGNFPPRFSGLQFPNYSSELNVNALELDDSALYLCASSSRGKGDTQYFGPGTRLTVL.

The CDR3 DNA reads as TGTGCCAGCAGCCTTTACAGGGGAGCTGAAGCTTTCTTT. Its protein is CASSLYRGAEAFF. The V call is TRBV14, the J call TRBJ1-1; 7 nucleotides align to TRBD1. This CDR3 has 13 residues. V was clipped by 4 bases and J by 6 bases; unmatched bases: 5. Germline lookup yields CDR1 SGHDN and CDR2 FVKESK.

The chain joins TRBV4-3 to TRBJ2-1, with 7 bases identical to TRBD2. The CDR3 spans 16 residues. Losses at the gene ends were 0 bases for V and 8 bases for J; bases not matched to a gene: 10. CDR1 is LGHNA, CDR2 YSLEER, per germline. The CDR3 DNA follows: TGCGCCAGCAGCCAAGATTCAGAGCGGGATATGGATGAGCAGTTCTTC. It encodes CASSQDSERDMDEQFF.

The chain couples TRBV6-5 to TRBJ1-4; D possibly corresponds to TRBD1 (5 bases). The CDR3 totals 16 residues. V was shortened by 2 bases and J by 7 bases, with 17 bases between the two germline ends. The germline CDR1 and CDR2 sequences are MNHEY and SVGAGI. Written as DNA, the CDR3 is TGTGCCAGCAGTTACGGTGGGGGACTTGGCAGTGAAAAACTGTTTTTT. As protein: CASSYGGGLGSEKLFF.

CDR3 nucleotides: TGTGCCAGCAGCTTAGTAGGACAGGGTACAGATACGCAGTATTTT. Residues: CASSLVGQGTDTQYF. The rearrangement links TRBV7-9 to TRBJ2-3, with TRBD1 identical over 8 bases. Germline values: CDR1 SEHNR, CDR2 FQNEAQ (reference sequence). The CDR3 is 15 amino acids. Trimming cost V 1 base and J 3 bases; bases outside gene matches: 3.

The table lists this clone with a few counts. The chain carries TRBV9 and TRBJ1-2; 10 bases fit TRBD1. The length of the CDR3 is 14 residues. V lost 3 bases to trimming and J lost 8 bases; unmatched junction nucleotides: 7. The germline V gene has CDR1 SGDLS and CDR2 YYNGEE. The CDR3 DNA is TGTGCCAGCAGCGCTAGGGACAGGGGTAGGGGCTACACCTTC. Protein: CASSARDRGRGYTF.

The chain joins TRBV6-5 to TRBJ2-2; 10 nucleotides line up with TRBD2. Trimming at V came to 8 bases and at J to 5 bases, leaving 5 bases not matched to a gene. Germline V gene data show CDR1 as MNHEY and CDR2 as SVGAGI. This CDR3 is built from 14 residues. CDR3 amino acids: CASRTSGVTGELFF. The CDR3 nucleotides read TGTGCCAGCCGTACTAGCGGGGTTACCGGGGAGCTGTTTTTT.

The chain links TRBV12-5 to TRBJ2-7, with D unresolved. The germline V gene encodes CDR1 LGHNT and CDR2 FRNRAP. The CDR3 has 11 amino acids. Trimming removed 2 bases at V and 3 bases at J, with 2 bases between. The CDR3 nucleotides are TGTGCTAGTGGTTTGCTCTACGAGCAGTACTTC. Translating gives CASGLLYEQYF.

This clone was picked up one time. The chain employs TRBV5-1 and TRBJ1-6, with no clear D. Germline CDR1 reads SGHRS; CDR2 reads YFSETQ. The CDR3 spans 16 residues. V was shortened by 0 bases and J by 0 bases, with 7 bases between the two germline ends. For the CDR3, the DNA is TGCGCCAGCAGCTTGGGCCAGAACTCCTATAATTCACCCCTCCACTTT. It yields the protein CASSLGQNSYNSPLHF.

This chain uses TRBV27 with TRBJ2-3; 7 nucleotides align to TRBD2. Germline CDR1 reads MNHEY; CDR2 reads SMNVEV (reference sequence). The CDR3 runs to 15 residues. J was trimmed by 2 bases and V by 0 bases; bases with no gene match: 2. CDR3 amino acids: CASSLSRGVTDTQYF. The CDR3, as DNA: TGTGCCAGCAGTTTATCTCGGGGGGTCACAGATACGCAGTATTTT.

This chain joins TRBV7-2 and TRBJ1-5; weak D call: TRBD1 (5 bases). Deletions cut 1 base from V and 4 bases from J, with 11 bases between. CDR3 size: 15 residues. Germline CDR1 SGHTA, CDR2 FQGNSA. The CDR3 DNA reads TGTGCCAGCAGCTTAGGCAGGGAGGGTAATCAGCCCCAGCATTTT. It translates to CASSLGREGNQPQHF.

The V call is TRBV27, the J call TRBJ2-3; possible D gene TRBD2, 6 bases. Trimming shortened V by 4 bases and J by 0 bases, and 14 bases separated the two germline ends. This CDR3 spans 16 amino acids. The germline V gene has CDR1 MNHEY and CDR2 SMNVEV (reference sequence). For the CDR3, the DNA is TGTGCCAGCAGTTCTTTTAGCGGTTCTAGCACAGATACGCAGTATTTT. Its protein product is CASSSFSGSSTDTQYF.

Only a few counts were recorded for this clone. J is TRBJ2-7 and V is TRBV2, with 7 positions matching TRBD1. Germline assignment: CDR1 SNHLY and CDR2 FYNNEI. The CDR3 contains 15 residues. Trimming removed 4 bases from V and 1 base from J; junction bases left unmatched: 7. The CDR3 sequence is CASSGQGIVSYEQYF. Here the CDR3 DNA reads TGTGCCAGCAGTGGACAGGGAATAGTATCCTACGAGCAGTACTTC.